The 13 T cell receptor beta chains listed next were all sequenced from one sample in a study of T cells after yellow fever vaccination. TCRdb analysed the 5' RACE reads with MiXCR anew, one entry per CDR3 protein. This sample has 300,000 or so distinct CDR3 sequences, with approximately 8% found just once. The sample here was CD4+ T cells sorted from PBMCs, taken 5 days after the yellow fever booster vaccination. These receptors came from a man between 18 and 35 years old who received the YFV17D yellow fever vaccine.

This clonotype appeared many times. The chain links TRBV12-3 or TRBV12-4 to TRBJ2-1; TRBD2 matches 7 bases. The CDR3 spans 15 residues. V lost 2 bases, J lost 2 bases, and 3 bases stayed unmatched. The CDR3 coding sequence is TGTGCCAGCAGTTTATCAAGCGGGACCTACAATGAGCAGTTCTTC. It yields the protein CASSLSSGTYNEQFF.

This clonotype occurred a few times. The chain recombines TRBV7-3 with TRBJ2-3; a weak D match, TRBD1 (6 bases). The CDR3 is 14 residues long. Germline V CDR1 and CDR2: SGHTA, FQGTGA. V was shortened by 2 bases and J by 3 bases, with 9 bases between the two germline ends. The CDR3 is CASSLQGWTDTQYF. The CDR3 bases are TGTGCCAGCAGCTTACAGGGGTGGACAGATACGCAGTATTTT.

A few counts support this clonotype. V and J are TRBV6-2 or TRBV6-3 and TRBJ1-6; D gene ambiguous. Germline V gene sequence: CDR1 MNHEY, CDR2 SVGEGT. V lost 6 bases and J lost 6, with 9 bases in between. The CDR3 length is 13 residues. CDR3 sequence (DNA): TGTGCCAGCAGGCTCAGGATTAATTCACCCCTCCACTTT. This sequence encodes CASRLRINSPLHF.

This clonotype showed up many times. V gene TRBV7-9 combines with J gene TRBJ2-7, with unresolved D. The CDR3 loop spans 11 amino acids. Germline V gene sequence: CDR1 SEHNR, CDR2 FQNEAQ (reference sequence). V was pared by 2 bases and J by 5 bases, with 4 bases between. The CDR3 loop is CASSLMNEQYF. Written as DNA, the CDR3 is TGTGCCAGCAGCTTAATGAACGAGCAGTACTTC.

The chain has TRBV6-4 and TRBJ1-2, with no clear D. The ends were cut back, 0 bases at V and 5 bases at J, with 13 bases in the middle. The CDR3 totals 15 residues. Looked up from germline, CDR1 is MRHNA and CDR2 is SNTAGT. The CDR3 sequence is CASSDSIAGTYGYTF. DNA for the CDR3: TGTGCCAGCAGTGACTCGATCGCCGGAACTTATGGCTACACCTTC.

This clonotype was observed at least ten times. The chain combines TRBV27 with TRBJ2-5; D possibly corresponds to TRBD2 (5 bases). The CDR3 is made up of 13 amino acids. V shed 8 bases and J shed 0 bases, with 10 bases lying between them. The germline CDR1 and CDR2 sequences are MNHEY and SMNVEV (reference sequence). This CDR3 reads CASSPGYQETQYF. The CDR3 nucleotides are TGTGCCAGCTCCCCGGGGTACCAAGAGACCCAGTACTTC.

The chain couples TRBV6-6 to TRBJ2-7; D is uncertain. Germline V CDR1 and CDR2: MNHNY, SVGAGI (reference sequence). The CDR3 runs to 12 residues. The V and J ends lost 6 bases and 4 bases respectively, with 10 bases between them. The CDR3 DNA sequence: TGTGCCAGCAGCCCTCAGTCTTACGAGCAGTACGTC. Translated, it gives CASSPQSYEQYV.

The gene calls are TRBV7-9 and TRBJ2-1, with TRBD2 matching over 9 bases. Looked up from germline, CDR1 is SEHNR and CDR2 is FQNEAQ (reference sequence). With V trimmed by 5 bases and J by 4 bases, 6 bases remained unmatched. The CDR3 covers 15 residues. Written as DNA, the CDR3 is TGTGCCAGCAGCCAGAGTACTAGCGGGTACAATGAGCAGTTCTTC. Protein product: CASSQSTSGYNEQFF.

This clonotype turned up a few times. The genes are TRBV2 and TRBJ2-1; D may correspond to TRBD1 or TRBD2 (5 bases each). This CDR3 is 13 amino acids long. From germline, CDR1 is SNHLY and CDR2 FYNNEI. The V and J ends lost 6 bases and 5 bases respectively, with 11 bases between them. CDR3 coding DNA: TGTGCCAGCAGATTGGGACCGAACAATGAGCAGTTCTTC. This encodes CASRLGPNNEQFF.

V usage is TRBV7-9 and J usage is TRBJ1-4; no clear D gene. The CDR3 consists of 11 residues. Germline lookup yields CDR1 SEHNR and CDR2 FQNEAQ (reference sequence). Trimming took off 5 bases at V and 11 bases at J, with 9 bases between the two ends. For the CDR3, the DNA is TGTGCCAGCAGCGAAAGTGGGAAACTGTTTTTT. Translated, it gives CASSESGKLFF.

The chain uses TRBV18 and TRBJ2-3; D is unresolved. In germline, CDR1 is KGHSH, CDR2 LQKENI. The CDR3 runs to 14 residues. Trimming cost V 3 bases and J 0 bases, with 7 bases left between them. CDR3 in amino acids: CASSPPISTDTQYF. The CDR3, as DNA: TGTGCCAGCTCACCCCCTATTAGCACAGATACGCAGTATTTT. Full variable domain (rest looked up from reference TRBV18 and TRBJ2-3): NAGVMQNPRHLVRRRGQEARLRCSPMKGHSHVYWYRQLPEEGLKFMVYLQKENIIDESGMPKERFSAEFPKEGPSILRIQQVVRGDSAAYFCASSPPISTDTQYFGPGTRLTVL.

This clonotype has just a few counts. The CDR3 coding sequence is TGCGCCAGCAGCCGGGACACCGGAGAGACCCAGTACTTC. Translating it yields CASSRDTGETQYF. V gene TRBV5-1 combines with J gene TRBJ2-5, with D possibly being TRBD1 (6 bases). Per the germline V gene, CDR1 is SGHRS and CDR2 is YFSETQ. V lost 4 bases to trimming and J lost 4 bases, with 11 bases between them. CDR3 length: 13 amino acids. The variable domain in full, completed from reference TRBV5-1 and TRBJ2-5, reads KAGVTQTPRYLIKTRGQQVTLSCSPISGHRSVSWYQQTPGQGLQFLFEYFSETQRNKGNFPGRFSGRQFSNSRSEMNVSTLELGDSALYLCASSRDTGETQYFGPGTRLLVL.

This clonotype came up a few times. The V gene is TRBV5-1, the J gene TRBJ2-2; TRBD2 agrees at 9 bases. With 4 bases clipped from V and 5 bases from J, the junction kept 6 bases outside the gene matches. CDR1 SGHRS and CDR2 YFSETQ come from the germline V gene. CDR3 length: 15 amino acids. The CDR3 loop is CASSVSGGRTGELFF. The CDR3 DNA sequence: TGCGCCAGCAGCGTTAGCGGGGGAAGAACCGGGGAGCTGTTTTTT.